This entry describes one T cell receptor (beta chain). One end of the junction varies from germline; a read error may be responsible. The length of the CDR3 is 15 residues. Germline V CDR1 and CDR2: SQVTM, ANQGSEA. Authors' processing steps: Researchers report that nucleated cell counts were estimated from reference gene primer amplification. The data were produced by immunoSEQ multiplex PCR, yet TCRdb's version contains in-frame clones alone and is incomplete. V and J calls and clone size are given by that table; D and trimming were obtained from the DNA. This table has around 80,000 clones, 80% to 90% appearing once. The data stem from a study of blood T cell repertoires in COVID-19. Study overall: Some COVID-19 samples were acute and others convalescent; all came from the United States, Italy and Spain. From T cells, B-cell-depleted T cells, or PBMCs came the material, which was cDNA or gDNA.

The chain combines TRBV29-1 with TRBJ2-1, with 7 bases aligning to TRBD2. The sample was peripheral blood. The source of this sequence is a woman older than 75 with active or convalescent COVID-19. The CDR3 DNA reads TGCAGCGTTGGTTTCATGACTAGCTCCCACAATGAGCAGTTCTTC. Its translation is CSVGFMTSSHNEQFF.